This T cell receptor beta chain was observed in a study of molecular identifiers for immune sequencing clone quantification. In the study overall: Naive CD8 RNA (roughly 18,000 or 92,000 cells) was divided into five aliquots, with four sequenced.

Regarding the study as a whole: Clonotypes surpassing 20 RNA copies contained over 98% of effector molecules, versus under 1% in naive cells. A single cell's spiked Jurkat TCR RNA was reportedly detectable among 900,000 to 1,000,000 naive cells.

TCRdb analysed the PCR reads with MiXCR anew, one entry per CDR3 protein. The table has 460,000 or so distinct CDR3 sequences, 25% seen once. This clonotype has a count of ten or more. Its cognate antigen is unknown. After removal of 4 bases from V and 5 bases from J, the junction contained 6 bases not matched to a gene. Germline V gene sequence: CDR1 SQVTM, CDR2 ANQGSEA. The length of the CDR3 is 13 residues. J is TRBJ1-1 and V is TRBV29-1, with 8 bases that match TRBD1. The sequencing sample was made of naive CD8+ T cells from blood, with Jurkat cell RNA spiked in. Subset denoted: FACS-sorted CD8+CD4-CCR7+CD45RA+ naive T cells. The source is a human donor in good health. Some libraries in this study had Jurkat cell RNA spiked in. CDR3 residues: CSVVQGARTEAFF. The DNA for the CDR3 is TGCAGCGTTGTGCAGGGGGCGCGGACTGAAGCTTTCTTT.